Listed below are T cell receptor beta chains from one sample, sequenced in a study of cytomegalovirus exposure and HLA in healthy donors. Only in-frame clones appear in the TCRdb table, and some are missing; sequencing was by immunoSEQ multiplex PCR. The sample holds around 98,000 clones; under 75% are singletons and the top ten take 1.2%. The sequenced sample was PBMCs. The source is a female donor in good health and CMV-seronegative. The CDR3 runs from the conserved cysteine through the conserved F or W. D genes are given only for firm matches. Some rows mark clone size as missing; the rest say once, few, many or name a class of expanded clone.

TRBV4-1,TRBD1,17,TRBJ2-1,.,CASSQDITGARGNEQFF,TGCGCCAGCAGCCAAGATATTACAGGGGCCAGGGGGAATGAGCAGTTCTTC
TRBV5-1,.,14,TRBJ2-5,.,CASSSGTGRETQYF,TGCGCCAGCAGCTCAGGGACGGGGAGGGAGACCCAGTACTTC
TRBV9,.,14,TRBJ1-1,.,CASSVATRGDGAFF,TGTGCCAGCAGCGTAGCTACCAGGGGCGATGGAGCTTTCTTT
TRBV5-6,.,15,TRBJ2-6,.,CASSLGTSGANVLTF,TGTGCCAGCAGCCTCGGGACATCTGGGGCCAACGTCCTGACTTTC
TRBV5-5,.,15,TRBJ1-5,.,CASSPEGGPNQPQHF,TGTGCCAGCAGCCCGGAGGGAGGCCCCAATCAGCCCCAGCATTTT
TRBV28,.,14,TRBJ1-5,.,CASRRGGSNQPQHF,TGTGCCAGCAGACGAGGGGGTAGCAATCAGCCCCAGCATTTT
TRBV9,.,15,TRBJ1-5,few,CASSASNREGQPQHF,TGTGCCAGCAGCGCATCTAACAGGGAGGGTCAGCCCCAGCATTTT
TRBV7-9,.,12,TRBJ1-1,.,CASSSTGSEAFF,TGTGCCAGCAGCTCCACAGGGAGCGAAGCTTTCTTT
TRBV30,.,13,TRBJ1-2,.,CAWSPRIGDGYTF,TGTGCCTGGAGTCCTCGAATCGGGGATGGCTACACCTTC
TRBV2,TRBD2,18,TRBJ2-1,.,CASSDKAGGPGSYNEQFF,TGTGCCAGCAGTGACAAGGCGGGAGGGCCGGGCTCCTACAATGAGCAGTTCTTC
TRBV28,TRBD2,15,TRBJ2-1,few,CASSGPGLAANEQFF,TGTGCCAGCAGCGGACCGGGACTAGCGGCCAATGAGCAGTTCTTC
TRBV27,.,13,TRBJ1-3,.,CASPENSGNTIYF,TGTGCCAGCCCGGAGAACTCTGGAAACACCATATATTTT
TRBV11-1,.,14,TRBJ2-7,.,CASSLGGRSYEQYF,TGTGCCAGCAGCTTGGGAGGCCGCTCCTACGAGCAGTACTTC
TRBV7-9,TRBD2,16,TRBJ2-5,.,CASSRLAGGRQETQYF,TGTGCCAGCAGCCGACTAGCGGGAGGCCGCCAAGAGACCCAGTACTTC
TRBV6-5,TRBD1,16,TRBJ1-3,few,CASSYSRTGGGNTIYF,TGTGCCAGCAGTTACTCCCGGACAGGGGGTGGAAACACCATATATTTT
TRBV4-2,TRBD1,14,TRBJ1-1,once,CASSSGTGGFEAFF,TGTGCCAGCAGCTCCGGGACAGGGGGCTTTGAAGCTTTCTTT
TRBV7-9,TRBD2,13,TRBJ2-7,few,CASSLLAGYEQYF,TGTGCCAGCAGCTTACTAGCGGGGTACGAGCAGTACTTC
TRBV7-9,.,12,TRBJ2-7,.,CASSRNNYEQYF,TGTGCCAGCAGCCGAAACAACTACGAGCAGTACTTC
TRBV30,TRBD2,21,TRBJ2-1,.,CAWSGRRSGSPRTGAYNEQFF,TGTGCCTGGAGTGGCCGGAGGAGCGGGAGCCCAAGAACTGGGGCCTACAATGAGCAGTTCTTC
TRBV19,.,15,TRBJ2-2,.,CASSMGLARTGELFF,TGTGCCAGTAGTATGGGGCTGGCGAGAACCGGGGAGCTGTTTTTT
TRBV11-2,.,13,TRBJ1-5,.,CASSLVTDQPQHF,TGTGCCAGCAGCTTAGTAACGGATCAGCCCCAGCATTTT
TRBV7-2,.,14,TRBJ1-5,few,CASSDTGLAQPQHF,TGTGCCAGCAGCGACACAGGGTTAGCTCAGCCCCAGCATTTT
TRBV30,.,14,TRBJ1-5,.,CAWSVGLGNQPQHF,TGTGCCTGGAGTGTTGGGCTTGGCAATCAGCCCCAGCATTTT
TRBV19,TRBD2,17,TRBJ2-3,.,CASSIWGPGGPPDTQYF,TGTGCCAGTAGTATCTGGGGTCCGGGGGGGCCCCCAGATACGCAGTATTTT
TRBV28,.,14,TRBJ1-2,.,CASSLPQGGYGYTF,TGTGCCAGCAGTTTGCCCCAGGGAGGGTATGGCTACACCTTC
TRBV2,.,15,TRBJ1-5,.,CASREPPAKNQPQHF,TGTGCCAGCAGGGAGCCCCCTGCAAAAAATCAGCCCCAGCATTTT
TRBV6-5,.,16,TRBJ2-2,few,CASSSSSSSYTGELFF,TGTGCCAGCAGTTCCTCGAGCAGTAGCTACACCGGGGAGCTGTTTTTT
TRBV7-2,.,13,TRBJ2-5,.,CASSLTRQETQYF,TGTGCCAGCAGCTTAACTCGCCAAGAGACCCAGTACTTC
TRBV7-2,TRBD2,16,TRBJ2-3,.,CASSRRASGPGDTQYF,TGTGCCAGCAGCCGGCGGGCTAGCGGGCCGGGAGATACGCAGTATTTT
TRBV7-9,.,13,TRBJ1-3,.,CASSSTAGNTIYF,TGTGCCAGCAGCTCGACAGCTGGAAACACCATATATTTT
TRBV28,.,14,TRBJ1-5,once,CASSLDSGAQPQHF,TGTGCCAGCAGTTTGGACAGCGGTGCTCAGCCCCAGCATTTT
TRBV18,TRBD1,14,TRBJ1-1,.,CASSPRQGGTEAFF,TGTGCCAGCTCACCCCGACAGGGTGGCACTGAAGCTTTCTTT
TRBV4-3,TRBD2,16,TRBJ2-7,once,CASSQEWRGASYEQYF,TGCGCCAGCAGCCAAGAATGGCGGGGGGCCTCCTACGAGCAGTACTTC
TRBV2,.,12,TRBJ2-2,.,CASSTYTGELFF,TGTGCCAGCAGTACTTACACCGGGGAGCTGTTTTTT
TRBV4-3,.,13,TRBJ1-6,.,CASSEAQGSPLHF,TGCGCCAGCAGCGAGGCCCAGGGATCACCCCTCCACTTT
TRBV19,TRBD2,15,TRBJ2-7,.,CASSIGGDGPYEQYF,TGTGCCAGTAGTATTGGGGGGGATGGACCCTACGAGCAGTACTTC
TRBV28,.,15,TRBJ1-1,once,CASSARTGQNTEAFF,TGTGCCAGCAGTGCCCGTACAGGGCAGAACACTGAAGCTTTCTTT
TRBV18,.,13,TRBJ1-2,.,CASSPRADYGYTF,TGTGCCAGCTCACCACGCGCCGACTATGGCTACACCTTC
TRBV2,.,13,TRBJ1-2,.,CASSEVREYGYTF,TGTGCCAGCAGTGAAGTCAGGGAATATGGCTACACCTTC
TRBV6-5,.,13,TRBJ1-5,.,CASRWEDNQPQHF,TGTGCCAGCAGGTGGGAGGACAATCAGCCCCAGCATTTT
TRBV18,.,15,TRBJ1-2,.,CASSPPGGNIYGYTF,TGTGCCAGCTCACCACCGGGGGGGAACATCTATGGCTACACCTTC
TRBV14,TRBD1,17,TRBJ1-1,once,CASSQVPGQGLDTEAFF,TGTGCCAGCAGCCAAGTCCCGGGACAGGGTTTAGACACTGAAGCTTTCTTT
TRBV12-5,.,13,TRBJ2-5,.,CASGPRGEETQYF,TGTGCTAGTGGCCCCAGGGGGGAAGAGACCCAGTACTTC
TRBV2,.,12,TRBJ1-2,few,CASRQVNYGYTF,TGTGCCAGCCGACAGGTAAACTATGGCTACACCTTC
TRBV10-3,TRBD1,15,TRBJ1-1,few,CAIRLTGAMNTEAFF,TGTGCCATCAGACTGACAGGGGCCATGAACACTGAAGCTTTCTTT
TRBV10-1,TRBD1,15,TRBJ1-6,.,CASSAGTGGNSPLHF,TGCGCCAGCAGCGCCGGGACAGGGGGCAATTCACCCCTCCACTTT
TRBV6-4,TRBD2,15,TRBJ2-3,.,CASSGTSGGGGTQYF,TGTGCCAGCAGTGGGACTAGCGGGGGGGGAGGTACACAGTATTTT
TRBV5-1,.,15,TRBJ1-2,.,CASSPRKSGGYGYTF,TGCGCCAGCAGCCCCCGGAAATCGGGGGGCTATGGCTACACCTTC
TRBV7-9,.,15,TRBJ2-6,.,CASSLEGRGANVLTF,TGTGCCAGCAGCTTAGAGGGGCGCGGGGCCAACGTCCTGACTTTC
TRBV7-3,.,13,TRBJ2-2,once,CASSRDSLGELFF,TGTGCCAGCAGCCGGGACTCTTTGGGGGAGCTGTTTTTT
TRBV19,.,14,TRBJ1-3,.,CASSIPGSGNTIYF,TGTGCCAGTAGTATACCAGGGTCTGGAAACACCATATATTTT
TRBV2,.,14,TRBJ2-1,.,CASSDPGGGNEQFF,TGTGCCAGCAGTGACCCAGGAGGAGGGAATGAGCAGTTCTTC
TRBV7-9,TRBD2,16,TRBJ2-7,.,CASSLVLDAAGDEQYF,TGTGCCAGCAGCTTAGTTCTGGACGCGGCGGGGGACGAGCAGTACTTC
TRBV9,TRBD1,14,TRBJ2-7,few,CASSVTGTAHEQYF,TGTGCCAGCAGCGTGACCGGGACAGCACACGAGCAGTACTTC